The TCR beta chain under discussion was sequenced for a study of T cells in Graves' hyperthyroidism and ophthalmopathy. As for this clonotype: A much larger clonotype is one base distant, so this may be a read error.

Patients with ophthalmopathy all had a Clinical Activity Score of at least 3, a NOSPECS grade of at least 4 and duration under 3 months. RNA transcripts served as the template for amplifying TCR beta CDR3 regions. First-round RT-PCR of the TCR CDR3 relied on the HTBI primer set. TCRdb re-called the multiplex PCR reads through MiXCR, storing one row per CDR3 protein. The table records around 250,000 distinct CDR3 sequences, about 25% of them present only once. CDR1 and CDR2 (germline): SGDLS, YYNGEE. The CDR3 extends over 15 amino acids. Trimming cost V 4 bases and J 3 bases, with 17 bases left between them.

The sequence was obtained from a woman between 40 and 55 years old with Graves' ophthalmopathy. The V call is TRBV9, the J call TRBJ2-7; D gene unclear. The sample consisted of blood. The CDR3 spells CASSPEDIGVYEQYF. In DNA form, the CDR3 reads TGTGCCAGCAGCCCAGAAGATATCGGCGTCTACGAGCAGTACTTC.